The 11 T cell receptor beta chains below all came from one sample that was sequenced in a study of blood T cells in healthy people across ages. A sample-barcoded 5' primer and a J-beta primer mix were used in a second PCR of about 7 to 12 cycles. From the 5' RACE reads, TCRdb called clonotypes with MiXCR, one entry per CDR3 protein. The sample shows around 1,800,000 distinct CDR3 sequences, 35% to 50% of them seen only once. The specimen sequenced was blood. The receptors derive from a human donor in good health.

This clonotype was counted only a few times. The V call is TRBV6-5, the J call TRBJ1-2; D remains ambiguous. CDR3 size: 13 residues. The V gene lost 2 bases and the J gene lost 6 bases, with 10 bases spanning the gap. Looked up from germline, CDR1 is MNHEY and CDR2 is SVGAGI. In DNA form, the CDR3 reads TGTGCCAGCAGTTACCGCGGGGAGGATGGCTACACCTTC. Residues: CASSYRGEDGYTF.

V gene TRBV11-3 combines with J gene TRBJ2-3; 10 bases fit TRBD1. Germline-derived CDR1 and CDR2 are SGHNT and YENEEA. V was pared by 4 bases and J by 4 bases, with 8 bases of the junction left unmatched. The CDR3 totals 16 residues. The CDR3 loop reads CASSSYGTGVSDTQYF. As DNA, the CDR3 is TGTGCCAGCAGCTCTTACGGGACAGGGGTTTCAGATACGCAGTATTTT.

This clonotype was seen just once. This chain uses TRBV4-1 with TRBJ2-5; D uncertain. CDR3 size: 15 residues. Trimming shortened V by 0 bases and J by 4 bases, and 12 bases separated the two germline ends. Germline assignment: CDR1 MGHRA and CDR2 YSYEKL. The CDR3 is CASSQDIGFVETQYF. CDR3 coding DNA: TGCGCCAGCAGCCAAGATATAGGGTTTGTAGAGACCCAGTACTTC.

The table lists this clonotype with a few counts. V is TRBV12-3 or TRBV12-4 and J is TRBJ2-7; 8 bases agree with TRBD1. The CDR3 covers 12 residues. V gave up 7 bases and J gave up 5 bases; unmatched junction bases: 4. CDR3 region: CASNRGFDEQYF. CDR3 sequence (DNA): TGTGCCAGCAACAGGGGGTTCGACGAGCAGTACTTC.

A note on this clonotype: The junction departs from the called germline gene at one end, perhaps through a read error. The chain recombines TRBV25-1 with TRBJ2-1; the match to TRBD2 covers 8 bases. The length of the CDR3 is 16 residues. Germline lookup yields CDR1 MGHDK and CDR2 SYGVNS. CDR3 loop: CACSGLQLAVSNEQFF. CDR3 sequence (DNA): TGTGCCTGCAGTGGCCTCCAACTAGCGGTGAGCAATGAGCAGTTCTTC. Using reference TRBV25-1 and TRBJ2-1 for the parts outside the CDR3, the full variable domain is EADIYQTPRYLVIGTGKKITLECSQTMGHDKMYWYQQDPGMELHLIHYSYGVNSTEKGDLSSESTVSRIRTEHFPLTLESARPSHTSQYLCACSGLQLAVSNEQFFGPGTRLTVL.

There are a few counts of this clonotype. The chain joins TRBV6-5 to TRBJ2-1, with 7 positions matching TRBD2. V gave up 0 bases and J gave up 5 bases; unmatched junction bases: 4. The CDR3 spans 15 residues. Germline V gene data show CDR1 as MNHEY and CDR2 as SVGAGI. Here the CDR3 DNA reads TGTGCCAGCAGTTACTCGGGACTATACAACAATGAGCAGTTCTTC. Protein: CASSYSGLYNNEQFF.

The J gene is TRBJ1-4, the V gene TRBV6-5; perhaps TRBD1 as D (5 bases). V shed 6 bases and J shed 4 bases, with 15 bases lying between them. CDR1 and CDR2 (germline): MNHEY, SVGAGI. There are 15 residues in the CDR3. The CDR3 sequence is CASSPTGRHNEKLFF. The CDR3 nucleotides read TGTGCCAGCAGCCCCACAGGCCGACATAATGAAAAACTGTTTTTT.

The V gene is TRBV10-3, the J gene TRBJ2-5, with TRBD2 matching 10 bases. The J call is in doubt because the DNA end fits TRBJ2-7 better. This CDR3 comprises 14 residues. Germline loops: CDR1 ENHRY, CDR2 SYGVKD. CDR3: CAISGSGGADEQYF. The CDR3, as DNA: TGTGCCATCAGTGGGAGCGGGGGGGCCGACGAGCAGTACTTC.

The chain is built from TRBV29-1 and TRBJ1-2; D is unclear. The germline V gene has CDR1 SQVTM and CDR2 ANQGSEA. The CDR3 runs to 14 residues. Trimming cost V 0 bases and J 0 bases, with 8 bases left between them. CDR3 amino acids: CSVEEEAANYGYTF. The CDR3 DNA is TGCAGCGTTGAAGAAGAGGCAGCTAACTATGGCTACACCTTC.

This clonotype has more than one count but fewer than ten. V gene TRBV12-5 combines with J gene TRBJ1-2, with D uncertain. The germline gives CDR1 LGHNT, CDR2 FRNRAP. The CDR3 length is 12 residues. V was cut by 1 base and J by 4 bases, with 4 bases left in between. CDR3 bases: TGTGCTAGTGGTTTGGACATCTATGGCTACACCTTC. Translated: CASGLDIYGYTF.

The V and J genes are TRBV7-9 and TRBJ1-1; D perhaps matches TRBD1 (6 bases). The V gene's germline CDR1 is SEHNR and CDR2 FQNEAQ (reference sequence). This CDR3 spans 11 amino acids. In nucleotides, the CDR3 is TGTGCGGGGGACACGGGCACTGAAGCTTTCTTT. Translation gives CAGDTGTEAFF.